This T cell receptor (beta chain) comes out of a study of blood T cells in healthy people across ages. There are 13 residues in the CDR3. V was clipped by 2 bases and J by 10 bases; unmatched bases: 5. In germline, CDR1 is SGHTA, CDR2 FQGNSA. Alongside a J-beta primer mix, a sample-barcoded 5' primer served in a second PCR lasting about 7 to 11 cycles. TCRdb independently ran MiXCR on the 5' RACE reads; one entry per CDR3 protein. Of 1,800,000 or so distinct CDR3 sequences listed, about 39% are singletons. With regard to this clonotype: The antigen is unknown.

General study points: Higher diversity and more naive CD4+ cells were features of long-lived donors, compared to aged donors.

The sample was blood. This receptor was taken from a human donor in good health. The V and J genes are TRBV7-2 and TRBJ2-1; 7 bases agree with TRBD2. The CDR3 DNA sequence: TGTGCCAGCAGCTTAAGGGAGGGATACGAGCAGTTCTTC. It is translated as CASSLREGYEQFF.